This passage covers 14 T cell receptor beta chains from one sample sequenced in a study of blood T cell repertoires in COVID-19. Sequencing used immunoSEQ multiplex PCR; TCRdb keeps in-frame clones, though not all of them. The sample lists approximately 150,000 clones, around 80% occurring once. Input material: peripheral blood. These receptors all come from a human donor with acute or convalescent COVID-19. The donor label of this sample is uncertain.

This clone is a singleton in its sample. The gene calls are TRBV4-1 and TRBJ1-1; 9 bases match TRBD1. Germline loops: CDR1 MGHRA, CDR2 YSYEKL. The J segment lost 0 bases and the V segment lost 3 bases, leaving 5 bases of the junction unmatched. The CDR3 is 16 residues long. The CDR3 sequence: CASSQPRTGVNTEAFF. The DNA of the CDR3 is TGCGCCAGCAGCCAGCCCCGGACAGGGGTGAACACTGAAGCTTTCTTT.

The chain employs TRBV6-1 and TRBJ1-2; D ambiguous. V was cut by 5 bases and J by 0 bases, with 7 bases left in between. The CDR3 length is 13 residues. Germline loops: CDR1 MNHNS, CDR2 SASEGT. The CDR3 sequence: CASSFSSNYGYTF. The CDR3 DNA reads TGTGCCAGCAGTTTTAGTTCTAACTATGGCTACACCTTC.

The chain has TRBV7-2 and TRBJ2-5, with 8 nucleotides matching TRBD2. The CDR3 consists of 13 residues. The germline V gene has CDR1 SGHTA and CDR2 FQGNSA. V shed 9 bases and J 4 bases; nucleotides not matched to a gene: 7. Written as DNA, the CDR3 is TGTGCCAGTTCCGGACTAGCCGGAGAGACCCAGTACTTC. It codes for CASSGLAGETQYF. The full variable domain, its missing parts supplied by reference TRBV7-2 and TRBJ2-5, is GAGVSQSPSNKVTEKGKDVELRCDPISGHTALYWYRQSLGQGLEFLIYFQGNSAPDKSGLPSDRFSAERTGGSVSTLTIQRTQQEDSAVYLCASSGLAGETQYFGPGTRLLVL.

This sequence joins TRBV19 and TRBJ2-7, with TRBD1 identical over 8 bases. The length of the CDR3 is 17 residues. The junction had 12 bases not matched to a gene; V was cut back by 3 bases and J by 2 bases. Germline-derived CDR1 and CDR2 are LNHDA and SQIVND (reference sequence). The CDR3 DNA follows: TGTGCCAGTAGTATTGGGAAGACCCGGGGACAGGCCTACGAGCAGTACTTC. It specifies CASSIGKTRGQAYEQYF. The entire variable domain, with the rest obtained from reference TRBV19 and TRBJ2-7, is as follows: DGGITQSPKYLFRKEGQNVTLSCEQNLNHDAMYWYRQDPGQGLRLIYYSQIVNDFQKGDIAEGYSVSREKKESFPLTVTSAQKNPTAFYLCASSIGKTRGQAYEQYFGPGTRLTVT.

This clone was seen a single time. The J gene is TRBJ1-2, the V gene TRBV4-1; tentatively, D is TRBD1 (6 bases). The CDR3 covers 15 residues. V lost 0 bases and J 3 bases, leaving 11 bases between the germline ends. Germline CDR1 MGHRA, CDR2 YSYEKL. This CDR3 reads CASSQDRGRDYGYTF. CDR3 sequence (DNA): TGCGCCAGCAGCCAAGACAGGGGCAGGGACTATGGCTACACCTTC.

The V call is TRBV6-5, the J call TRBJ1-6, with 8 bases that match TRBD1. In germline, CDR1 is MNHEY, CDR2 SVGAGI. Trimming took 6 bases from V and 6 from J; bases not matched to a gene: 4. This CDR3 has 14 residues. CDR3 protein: CASRRTGGNSPLHF. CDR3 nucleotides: TGTGCCAGCAGACGAACAGGGGGTAATTCACCCCTCCACTTT.

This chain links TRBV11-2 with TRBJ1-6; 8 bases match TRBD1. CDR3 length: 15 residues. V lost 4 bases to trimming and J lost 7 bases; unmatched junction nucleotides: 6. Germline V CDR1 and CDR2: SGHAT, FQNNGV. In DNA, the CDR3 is TGTGCCAGCAGCTCTCAGGGGGCTCGGAATTCACCCCTCCACTTT. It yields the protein CASSSQGARNSPLHF. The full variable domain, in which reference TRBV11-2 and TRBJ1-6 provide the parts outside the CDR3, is EAGVAQSPRYKIIEKRQSVAFWCNPISGHATLYWYQQILGQGPKLLIQFQNNGVVDDSQLPKDRFSAERLKGVDSTLKIQPAKLEDSAVYLCASSSQGARNSPLHFGNGTRLTVT.

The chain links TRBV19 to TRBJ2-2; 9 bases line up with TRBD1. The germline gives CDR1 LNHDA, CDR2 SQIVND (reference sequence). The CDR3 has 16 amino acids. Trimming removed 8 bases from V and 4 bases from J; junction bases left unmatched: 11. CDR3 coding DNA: TGTGCCAGTGCGACCGGGACAGGGACCTTCACCGGGGAGCTGTTTTTT. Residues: CASATGTGTFTGELFF.

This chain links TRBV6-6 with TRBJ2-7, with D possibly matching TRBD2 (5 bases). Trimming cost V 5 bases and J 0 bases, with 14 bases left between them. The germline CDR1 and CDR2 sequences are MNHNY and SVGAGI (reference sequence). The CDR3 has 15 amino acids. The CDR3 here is CASSDGVDSSYEQYF. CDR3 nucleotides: TGTGCCAGCAGTGACGGCGTGGACTCCTCCTACGAGCAGTACTTC.

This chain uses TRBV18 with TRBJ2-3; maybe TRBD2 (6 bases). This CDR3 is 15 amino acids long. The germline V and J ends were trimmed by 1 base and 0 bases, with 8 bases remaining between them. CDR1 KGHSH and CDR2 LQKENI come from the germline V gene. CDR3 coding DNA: TGTGCCAGCTCACCACTAGCGGCTAGCACAGATACGCAGTATTTT. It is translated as CASSPLAASTDTQYF.

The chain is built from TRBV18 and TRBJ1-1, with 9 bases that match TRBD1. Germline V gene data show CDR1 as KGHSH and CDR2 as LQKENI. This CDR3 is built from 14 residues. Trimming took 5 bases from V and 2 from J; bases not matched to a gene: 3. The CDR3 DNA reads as TGTGCCAGCTCAGGGACAGGGCTTAACACTGAAGCTTTCTTT. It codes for CASSGTGLNTEAFF.

In nucleotides, the CDR3 is TGCGCCAGCAGCTCCCCGGGGGGGCGGGAGCAGTTCTTC. Translation: CASSSPGGREQFF. V gene TRBV5-1 combines with J gene TRBJ2-1; 8 bases align to TRBD2. Germline CDR1 reads SGHRS; CDR2 reads YFSETQ. Trimming at V came to 3 bases and at J to 10 bases, leaving 6 bases not matched to a gene. The CDR3 is 13 amino acids.

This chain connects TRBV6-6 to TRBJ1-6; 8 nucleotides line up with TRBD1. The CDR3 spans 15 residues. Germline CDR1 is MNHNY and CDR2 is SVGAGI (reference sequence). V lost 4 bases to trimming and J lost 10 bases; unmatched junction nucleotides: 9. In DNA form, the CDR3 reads TGTGCCAGCAGTTTTGGGCAGGGGGCTTTCTCACCCCTCCACTTT. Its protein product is CASSFGQGAFSPLHF.

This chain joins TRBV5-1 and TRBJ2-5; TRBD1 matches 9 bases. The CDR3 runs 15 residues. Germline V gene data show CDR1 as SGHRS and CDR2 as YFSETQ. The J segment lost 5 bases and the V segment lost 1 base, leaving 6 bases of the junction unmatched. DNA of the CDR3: TGCGCCAGCAGCTTGTCAAGGGACAGGGTTGAGACCCAGTACTTC. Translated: CASSLSRDRVETQYF.